These 23 T cell receptor beta chains came from one sample sequenced in a study of beta chain features in type 1 diabetes (dated by TCRdb to between 2017 and 2018). The receptor library was made with the immunoSEQ multiplex PCR assay. The entire isolated RNA was reverse transcribed using the High Capacity cDNA Reverse Transcription Kit, and thus expressed TCRB transcripts were sequenced. TCRdb obtained this table from immuneACCESS and retained in-frame rearrangements with V and J assigned. These tables miss some clones; where compared with another copy, unresolved V genes account for less than half of the shortfall, and the remainder is unexplained. Recorded for this sample are under 50,000 clones; approximately 56% of them occurred a single time. The biggest ten clones account for less than 2.5% of the sample. Input material: Tregs from blood. According to the study, the label for this sample's cell subset or site signals: regulatory CD4+ T cells. The source of these receptors is a woman under 30 in good health.

V is TRBV4-3 and J is TRBJ1-2; the D gene is possibly TRBD1 (5 bases). Germline loops: CDR1 LGHNA, CDR2 YSLEER. The V and J ends lost 3 bases and 5 bases respectively, with 13 bases between them. The CDR3 extends over 14 amino acids. CDR3 sequence (DNA): TGCGCCAGCAGCCACCGCCCGGGGGAATATGGCTACACCTTC. Its translation: CASSHRPGEYGYTF.

The chain recombines TRBV13 with TRBJ1-6; D is possibly TRBD1 (6 bases). Trimming took 2 bases from V and 9 from J, leaving 14 bases between them. The CDR3 runs 15 residues. Germline V lookup: CDR1 PRHDT, CDR2 FYEKMQ (reference sequence). As DNA, the CDR3 is TGTGCCAGCAGCTTACGTACAGGGATAACTTCACCCCTCCACTTT. This encodes CASSLRTGITSPLHF.

A few counts support this clone. The CDR3 DNA reads TGTGCCAGCAGCCAAGTAAATGCGGGAGGGACCGCAGATACGCAGTATTTT. This encodes CASSQVNAGGTADTQYF. The J gene is TRBJ2-3, the V gene TRBV4-2; 9 nucleotides match TRBD2. J was trimmed by 4 bases and V by 1 base; bases with no gene match: 9. CDR3 length equals 17 residues. CDR1 and CDR2 from the germline V gene are LGHNA and YNFKEQ.

The chain links TRBV23-1 to TRBJ1-2; 7 bases are a match to TRBD1. TRBV23-1 is an ORF; its function is uncertain. CDR3 length: 11 residues. V was clipped by 6 bases and J by 5 bases; unmatched bases: 0. CDR3 amino acids: CASRGQYGYTF. CDR3 nucleotide sequence: TGCGCCAGCAGGGGACAGTATGGCTACACCTTC.

This clone was detected only a few times. The CDR3 region is CAWTKPGTRGLNEQFF. For the CDR3, the DNA is TGTGCCTGGACTAAACCCGGGACTAGGGGCCTCAATGAGCAGTTCTTC. The chain is built from TRBV30 and TRBJ2-1; 8 positions agree with TRBD2. The CDR3 contains 16 residues. V trimming: 4 bases; J trimming: 6 bases; junction bases outside the gene matches: 14. Germline CDR1 reads GTSNPN; CDR2 reads SVGIG (reference sequence).

V and J are TRBV28 and TRBJ2-7; D may be TRBD2 (6 bases). This CDR3 region has 16 residues. The germline CDR1 and CDR2 sequences are MDHEN and SYDVKM. Trimming removed 2 bases from V and 6 bases from J, with 20 bases in between. CDR3 sequence: CASSLMGLARGREQYF. The CDR3 nucleotides are TGTGCCAGCAGTTTAATGGGGCTAGCGAGGGGTCGCGAGCAGTACTTC.

This clone has just a few counts. The chain has TRBV4-2 and TRBJ1-5; 8 bases line up with TRBD1. Trimming at V came to 4 bases and at J to 6 bases, leaving 5 bases not matched to a gene. Per the germline V gene, CDR1 is LGHNA and CDR2 is YNFKEQ. The CDR3 runs 14 residues. As DNA, the CDR3 is TGTGCCAGCAGCCCGGACAGGGCGGGTCAGCCCCAGCATTTT. This gives the protein CASSPDRAGQPQHF.

The chain uses TRBV10-1 and TRBJ2-5, with a weak D call TRBD2 (5 bases). The CDR3 is made up of 14 amino acids. The V and J ends lost 3 bases and 5 bases respectively, with 13 bases between them. CDR1 is WNHNN, CDR2 SYGVQD, per germline (reference sequence). The DNA for the CDR3 is TGCGCCAGCAGTGAACCTAGCTCTTCGGAGACCCAGTACTTC. It is translated as CASSEPSSSETQYF.

This clone is a singleton in its sample. This sequence joins TRBV2 and TRBJ2-7; the D is unclear. Trimming pared 2 bases from V and 7 bases from J, leaving 15 bases between. The CDR3 has 14 residues. CDR1 and CDR2 from the germline V gene are SNHLY and FYNNEI. The CDR3 reads CASSEWVRVREQYF. The DNA of the CDR3 is TGTGCCAGCAGTGAATGGGTTCGGGTCCGGGAGCAGTACTTC.

The chain employs TRBV6-5 and TRBJ2-5; TRBD2 aligns across 7 bases. The CDR3 loop spans 14 amino acids. The ends lost 5 bases at V and 4 bases at J; junction bases unmatched: 7. CDR1 is MNHEY and CDR2 is SVGAGI in the germline V gene. CDR3 nucleotides: TGTGCCAGCAGTGATTTCCGCGGGAGAGAGACCCAGTACTTC. Its protein product is CASSDFRGRETQYF.

The count of this clone is one. The V call is TRBV7-6, the J call TRBJ2-5, with TRBD1 matching over 9 bases. Germline CDR1 reads SGHVS; CDR2 reads FNYEAQ. J was trimmed by 4 bases and V by 4 bases; bases with no gene match: 10. The CDR3 covers 16 residues. As DNA, the CDR3 is TGTGCCAGCAGCTATTACAGGGGGCGGCTAGGAGAGACCCAGTACTTC. It encodes CASSYYRGRLGETQYF.

V is TRBV28 and J is TRBJ1-2; 12 nucleotides match TRBD1. The CDR3 runs 17 residues. Germline lookup yields CDR1 MDHEN and CDR2 SYDVKM. J gave up 2 bases and V 6 bases, and 10 bases lay outside the gene matches. The CDR3 loop is CASRLRTGTGGNYGYTF. The CDR3 DNA follows: TGTGCCAGCAGGCTACGAACCGGGACAGGGGGCAACTATGGCTACACCTTC.

The chain links TRBV19 to TRBJ2-5, with TRBD2 matching over 8 bases. The CDR3 covers 16 residues. Germline CDR1 and CDR2: LNHDA and SQIVND (reference sequence). V dropped 3 bases and J dropped 3; count of bases not matched to a gene: 9. The CDR3 DNA reads TGTGCCAGTAGTATCTTCCTAGCGGGCGAAAAAGAGACCCAGTACTTC. This codes for CASSIFLAGEKETQYF. The variable domain in full, completed from reference TRBV19 and TRBJ2-5, reads DGGITQSPKYLFRKEGQNVTLSCEQNLNHDAMYWYRQDPGQGLRLIYYSQIVNDFQKGDIAEGYSVSREKKESFPLTVTSAQKNPTAFYLCASSIFLAGEKETQYFGPGTRLLVL.

The chain combines TRBV28 with TRBJ2-7; 12 positions match TRBD1. This CDR3 region has 15 residues. Per the germline V gene, CDR1 is MDHEN and CDR2 is SYDVKM. V lost 8 bases to trimming and J lost 4 bases; unmatched junction nucleotides: 9. The DNA for the CDR3 is TGTGCCAGCCGAAAACAGGGACAGGGGGCTTACGAGCAGTACTTC. Translation gives CASRKQGQGAYEQYF.

The gene calls are TRBV28 and TRBJ2-7, with 7 positions matching TRBD1. The CDR3 contains 14 residues. The germline V gene has CDR1 MDHEN and CDR2 SYDVKM. The junction had 4 bases not matched to a gene; V was cut back by 1 base and J by 4 bases. The CDR3 DNA is TGTGCCAGCAGTTTATTGGGCAGGGGGTACGAGCAGTACTTC. Translating gives CASSLLGRGYEQYF. Complete variable domain (other parts from reference TRBV28 and TRBJ2-7): DVKVTQSSRYLVKRTGEKVFLECVQDMDHENMFWYRQDPGLGLRLIYFSYDVKMKEKGDIPEGYSVSREKKERFSLILESASTNQTSMYLCASSLLGRGYEQYFGPGTRLTVT.

J is TRBJ2-3 and V is TRBV6-1; 9 bases agree with TRBD2. Germline CDR1 reads MNHNS; CDR2 reads SASEGT. This CDR3 is built from 15 residues. With 10 bases clipped from V and 6 bases from J, the junction kept 14 bases outside the gene matches. The DNA for the CDR3 is TGTGCCATCAGCTCTAGCGGGGCCCACGGGGATACGCAGTATTTT. Protein sequence: CAISSSGAHGDTQYF.

This sequence joins TRBV6-1 and TRBJ2-7; D is uncertain. Trimming removed 6 bases at V and 1 base at J, with 10 bases between. The CDR3 is made up of 13 amino acids. Per the germline V gene, CDR1 is MNHNS and CDR2 is SASEGT. The DNA for the CDR3 is TGTGCCAGCAGGCCGACTCCATCCTACGAGCAGTACTTC. The encoded protein is CASRPTPSYEQYF.

The V gene is TRBV28, the J gene TRBJ1-2; a possible D gene is TRBD1 (6 bases). The V gene's germline CDR1 is MDHEN and CDR2 SYDVKM. The CDR3 runs to 16 residues. V was pared by 4 bases and J by 0 bases, with 15 bases between. CDR3 residues: CASSSPGRGPNYGYTF. CDR3 in DNA: TGTGCCAGCAGTTCCCCGGGCAGGGGACCTAACTATGGCTACACCTTC.

The chain has TRBV7-9 and TRBJ2-2; D remains unclear. The CDR3 consists of 16 residues. V lost 5 bases and J 4 bases, leaving 17 bases between the germline ends. Germline-derived CDR1 and CDR2 are SEHNR and FQNEAQ (reference sequence). The CDR3 loop reads CASSPWAVSSTGELFF. Written as DNA, the CDR3 is TGTGCCAGCAGCCCCTGGGCAGTATCGTCCACCGGGGAGCTGTTTTTT.

The J gene is TRBJ2-3, the V gene TRBV7-2; 12 bases line up with TRBD2. The CDR3 totals 16 residues. CDR1 and CDR2 (germline): SGHTA, FQGNSA. V lost 5 bases and J lost 6; bases outside the gene matches: 9. The CDR3 region is CASSTGLAGPSDTQYF. The DNA for the CDR3 is TGTGCCAGCAGCACGGGACTAGCGGGCCCTTCTGATACGCAGTATTTT.

The rearrangement links TRBV7-9 to TRBJ1-6, with D perhaps matching TRBD1 (5 bases). This CDR3 has 16 amino acids. Germline CDR1 is SEHNR and CDR2 is FQNEAQ (reference sequence). Trimming cost V 3 bases and J 0 bases, with 9 bases left between them. Here the CDR3 DNA reads TGTGCCAGCAGCTTGCAGGGCAGCTCCTATAATTCACCCCTCCACTTT. It specifies CASSLQGSSYNSPLHF.

The rearrangement uses TRBV7-8 and TRBJ2-3, with TRBD1 identical over 7 bases. Germline values: CDR1 SGHVS, CDR2 FQNEAQ. Losses at the gene ends were 4 bases for V and 2 bases for J; bases not matched to a gene: 6. The CDR3 is 15 amino acids. CDR3 bases: TGTGCCAGCAGCTCGGGACAGCGATACACAGATACGCAGTATTTT. Its translation: CASSSGQRYTDTQYF. The full variable domain, in which reference TRBV7-8 and TRBJ2-3 provide the parts outside the CDR3, is GAGVSQSPRYKVAKRGQDVALRCDPISGHVSLFWYQQALGQGPEFLTYFQNEAQLDKSGLPSDRFFAERPEGSVSTLKIQRTQQEDSAVYLCASSSGQRYTDTQYFGPGTRLTVL.

As for this clone: Other DNA sequences within the sample encode an identical CDR3. The gene calls are TRBV7-2 and TRBJ2-1; a possible D gene is TRBD2 (5 bases). Germline values: CDR1 SGHTA, CDR2 FQGNSA. This CDR3 contains 13 residues. V was trimmed by 3 bases and J by 9 bases, leaving 12 bases between them. CDR3 amino acids: CASSLEIGIEQFF. CDR3 DNA sequence: TGTGCCAGCAGCTTGGAGATCGGGATTGAGCAGTTCTTC.